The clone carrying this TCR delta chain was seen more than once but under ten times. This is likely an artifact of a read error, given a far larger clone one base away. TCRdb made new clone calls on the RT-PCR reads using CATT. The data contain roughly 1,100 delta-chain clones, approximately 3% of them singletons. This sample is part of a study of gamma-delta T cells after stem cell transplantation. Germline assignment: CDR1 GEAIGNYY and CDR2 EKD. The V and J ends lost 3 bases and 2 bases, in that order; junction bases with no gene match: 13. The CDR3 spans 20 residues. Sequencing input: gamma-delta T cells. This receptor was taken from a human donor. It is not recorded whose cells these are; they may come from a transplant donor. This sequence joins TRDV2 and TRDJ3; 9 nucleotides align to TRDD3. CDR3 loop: CACDHLRAGGYPWDTRQMFF. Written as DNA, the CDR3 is TGTGCCTGTGACCATCTACGAGCCGGGGGATACCCCTGGGACACCCGACAGATGTTTTTC.